The present T cell receptor (beta chain) was sequenced within a study of shared clonotypes between healthy human individuals. At the level of the study: Aged 18 to 49, the donors were two women and a few men. Donors had three CD4 naive, three CD4 memory, two CD8 naive and one CD8 memory plate apiece.

Sorted-subset replicate PCRs used 150 to 200 ng of genomic DNA. This amount corresponded to approximately 30,000 T cell genomes. Assay used: immunoSEQ multiplex PCR; TCRdb lists only in-frame clones, some missing. The top ten hold 1.4% to 1.5% of the sample, which has under 1,100,000 clones, around 76% seen once. CDR3 length equals 16 residues. V gave up 2 bases and J gave up 3 bases, with 15 bases separating them. Germline CDR1 MNHNS, CDR2 SASEGT. General study results and limits: Four donors shared approximately 5% of their naive CD4 clonotypes.

On this clone: Antigen unknown.

The chain links TRBV6-1 to TRBJ2-3, with D uncertain. Sequencing used memory CD4+ T cells sorted from blood. Subset reported: CD45RA-negative fraction. The sequence derives from a man between 18 and 35 years old in good health. CDR3 DNA: TGTGCCAGCAGTGAAATCGTTTTTGCCAGAACAGATACGCAGTATTTT. Its protein is CASSEIVFARTDTQYF.